This T cell receptor (beta chain) was sequenced during a study of T cell repertoires in ileal Crohn's disease. Background on the study: Surgery for a complication: stricturing in roughly 61%, penetrating in about 40%.

Indicated time point: inflamed ileum from the surgical specimen. Germline CDR1 and CDR2: LGHNA and YSLEER. The CDR3 sequence is 15 residues long. V lost 0 bases and J lost 2, with 10 bases in between. Study-wide findings and caveats: Clonality above 26.8% at surgery always came with endoscopic recurrence. Compared with CD4 T cells, sorted CD8 cells carried more expanded clones.

In regard to this clone: What it recognizes is unknown.

Method: immunoSEQ multiplex PCR; TCRdb's copy keeps in-frame clones and lacks some. Of some 5,100 clones in the sample, approximately 80% were seen once. Sequenced: ileal tissue. This chain joins TRBV4-3 and TRBJ1-1; perhaps TRBD1 as D (5 bases). The TCR originated in an adult with Crohn's disease. This chain's CDR3 is CASSQDFGANTEAFF. CDR3 bases: TGCGCCAGCAGCCAAGATTTTGGGGCTAACACTGAAGCTTTCTTT.